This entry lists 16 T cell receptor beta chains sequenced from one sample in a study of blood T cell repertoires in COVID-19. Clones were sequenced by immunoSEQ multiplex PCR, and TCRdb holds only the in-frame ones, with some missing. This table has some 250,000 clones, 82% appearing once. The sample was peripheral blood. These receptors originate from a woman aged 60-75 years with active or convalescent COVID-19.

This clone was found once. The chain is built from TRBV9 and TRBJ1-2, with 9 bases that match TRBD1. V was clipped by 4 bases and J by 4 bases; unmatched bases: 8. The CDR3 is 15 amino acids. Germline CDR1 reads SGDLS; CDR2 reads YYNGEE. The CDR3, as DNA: TGTGCCAGCAGCCCCGCCGCGGACAGGGGCTATGGCTACACCTTC. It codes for CASSPAADRGYGYTF.

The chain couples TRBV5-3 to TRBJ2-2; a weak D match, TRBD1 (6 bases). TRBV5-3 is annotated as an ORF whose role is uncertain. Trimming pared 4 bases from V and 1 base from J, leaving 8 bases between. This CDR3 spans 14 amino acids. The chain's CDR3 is CARSRTENTGELFF. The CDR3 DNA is TGTGCCAGAAGCAGGACAGAGAACACCGGGGAGCTGTTTTTT.

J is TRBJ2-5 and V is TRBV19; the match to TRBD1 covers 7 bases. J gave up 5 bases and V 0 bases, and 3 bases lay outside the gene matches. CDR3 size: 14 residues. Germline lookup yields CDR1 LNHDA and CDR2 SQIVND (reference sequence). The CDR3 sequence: CASSIDTGDETQYF. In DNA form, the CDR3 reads TGTGCCAGTAGTATAGATACAGGGGACGAGACCCAGTACTTC.

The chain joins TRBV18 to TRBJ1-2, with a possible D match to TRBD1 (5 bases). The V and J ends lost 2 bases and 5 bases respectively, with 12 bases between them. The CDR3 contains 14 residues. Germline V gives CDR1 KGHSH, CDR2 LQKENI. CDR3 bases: TGTGCCAGCTCACCAGTGGACACCCTTTATGGCTACACCTTC. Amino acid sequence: CASSPVDTLYGYTF.

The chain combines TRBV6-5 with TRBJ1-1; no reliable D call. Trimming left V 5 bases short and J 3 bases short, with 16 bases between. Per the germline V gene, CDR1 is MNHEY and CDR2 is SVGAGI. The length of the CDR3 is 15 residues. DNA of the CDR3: TGTGCCAGCAGTCCGTCGACTCGATTCGACACTGAAGCTTTCTTT. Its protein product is CASSPSTRFDTEAFF.

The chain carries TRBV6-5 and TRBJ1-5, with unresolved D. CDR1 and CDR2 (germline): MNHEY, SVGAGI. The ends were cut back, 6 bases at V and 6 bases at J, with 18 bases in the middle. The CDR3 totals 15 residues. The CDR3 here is CASRGMGGNAQPQHF. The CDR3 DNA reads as TGTGCCAGCAGGGGAATGGGAGGGAATGCTCAGCCCCAGCATTTT.

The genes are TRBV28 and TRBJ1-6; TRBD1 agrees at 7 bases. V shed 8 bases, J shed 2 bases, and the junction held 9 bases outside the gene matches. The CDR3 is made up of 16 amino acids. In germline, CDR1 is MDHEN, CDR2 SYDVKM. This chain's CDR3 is CASLNDRDPYNSPLHF. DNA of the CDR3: TGTGCCAGCCTAAACGACAGGGATCCCTATAATTCACCCCTCCACTTT.

CDR3 nucleotide sequence: TGTGCCAGCAGTTCCGGACTAGCAACAGATACGCAGTATTTT. Protein sequence: CASSSGLATDTQYF. The rearrangement links TRBV6-6 to TRBJ2-3; 8 nucleotides match TRBD2. From germline, CDR1 is MNHNY and CDR2 SVGAGI (reference sequence). Trimming removed 4 bases from V and 3 bases from J; junction bases left unmatched: 3. The CDR3 covers 14 residues.

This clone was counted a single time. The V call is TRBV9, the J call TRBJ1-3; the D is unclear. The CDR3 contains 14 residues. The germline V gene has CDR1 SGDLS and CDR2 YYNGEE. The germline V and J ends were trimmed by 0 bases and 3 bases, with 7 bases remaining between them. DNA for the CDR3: TGTGCCAGCAGCGTAGGCGACATTGGAAACACCATATATTTT. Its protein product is CASSVGDIGNTIYF.

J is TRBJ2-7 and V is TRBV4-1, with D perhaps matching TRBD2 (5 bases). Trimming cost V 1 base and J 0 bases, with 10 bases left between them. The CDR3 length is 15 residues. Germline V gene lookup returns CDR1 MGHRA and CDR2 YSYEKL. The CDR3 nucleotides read TGCGCCAGCAGCCAAGGGAGCGGAATCTCCTACGAGCAGTACTTC. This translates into CASSQGSGISYEQYF.

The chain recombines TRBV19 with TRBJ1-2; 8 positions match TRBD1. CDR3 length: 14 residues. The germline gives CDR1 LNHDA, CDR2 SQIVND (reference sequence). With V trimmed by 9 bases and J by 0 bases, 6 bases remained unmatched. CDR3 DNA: TGTGCCAGGGGAACACAGGGGGCTAACTATGGCTACACCTTC. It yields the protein CARGTQGANYGYTF. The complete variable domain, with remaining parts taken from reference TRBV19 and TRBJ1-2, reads DGGITQSPKYLFRKEGQNVTLSCEQNLNHDAMYWYRQDPGQGLRLIYYSQIVNDFQKGDIAEGYSVSREKKESFPLTVTSAQKNPTAFYLCARGTQGANYGYTFGSGTRLTVV.

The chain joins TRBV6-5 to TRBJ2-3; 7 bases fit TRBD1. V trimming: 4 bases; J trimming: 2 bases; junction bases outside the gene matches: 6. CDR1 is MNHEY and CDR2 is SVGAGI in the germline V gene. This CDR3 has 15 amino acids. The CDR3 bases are TGTGCCAGCAGTTCGTACAGGGGATACACAGATACGCAGTATTTT. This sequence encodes CASSSYRGYTDTQYF.

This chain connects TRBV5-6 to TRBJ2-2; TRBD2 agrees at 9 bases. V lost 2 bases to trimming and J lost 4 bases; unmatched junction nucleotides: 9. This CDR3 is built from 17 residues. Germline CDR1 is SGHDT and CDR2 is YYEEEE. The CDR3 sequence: CASSFVRRGGSTGELFF. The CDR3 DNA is TGTGCCAGCAGCTTCGTGAGGCGGGGGGGCAGCACCGGGGAGCTGTTTTTT.

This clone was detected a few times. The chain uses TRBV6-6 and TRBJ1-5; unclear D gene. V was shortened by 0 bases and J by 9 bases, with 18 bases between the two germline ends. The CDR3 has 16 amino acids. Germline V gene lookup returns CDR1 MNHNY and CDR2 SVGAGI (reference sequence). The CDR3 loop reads CASSYSMSQSLGPQHF. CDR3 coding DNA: TGTGCCAGCAGTTACTCGATGTCCCAGTCACTAGGGCCCCAGCATTTT.

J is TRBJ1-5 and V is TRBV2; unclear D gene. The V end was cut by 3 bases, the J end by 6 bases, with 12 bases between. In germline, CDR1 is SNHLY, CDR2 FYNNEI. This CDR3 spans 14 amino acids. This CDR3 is CASSDNVSGQPQHF. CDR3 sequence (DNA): TGTGCCAGCAGTGATAATGTGTCGGGTCAGCCCCAGCATTTT. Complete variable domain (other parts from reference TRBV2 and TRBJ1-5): EPEVTQTPSHQVTQMGQEVILRCVPISNHLYFYWYRQILGQKVEFLVSFYNNEISEKSEIFDDQFSVERPDGSNFTLKIRSTKLEDSAMYFCASSDNVSGQPQHFGDGTRLSIL.

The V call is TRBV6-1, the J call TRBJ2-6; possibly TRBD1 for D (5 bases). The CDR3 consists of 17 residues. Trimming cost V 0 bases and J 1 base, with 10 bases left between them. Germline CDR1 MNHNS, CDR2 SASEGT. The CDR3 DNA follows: TGTGCCAGCAGTGAAGCGCAGGGTGCTTCTGGGGCCAACGTCCTGACTTTC. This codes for CASSEAQGASGANVLTF.